This TCR beta chain was captured by sequencing in a study of radiation and T cells in renal cell carcinoma. Study overall: Nephrectomy followed 15 Gy stereotactic body radiation by 4 weeks. Study-wide results and limits: Pretreatment tumor biopsies were lacking, so baseline clonotypes are unknown. Top tumor clonotypes rose in blood 2 weeks post-radiation, then contracted.

V gave up 4 bases and J gave up 6 bases, with 15 bases separating them. Germline values: CDR1 SGHVS, CDR2 FQNEAQ. The length of the CDR3 is 14 residues. Time point given: blood 2 weeks post-SBRT. The treatment: 15 Gy SBRT to primary tumor, nephrectomy 4 weeks later. Clear cell pathology was present in this patient's renal cell carcinoma. Details on this clone: As yet, its antigen is unknown.

TCRdb's copy holds only in-frame clones and misses some; the assay was immunoSEQ multiplex PCR. The sample carries roughly 150,000 clones, roughly 87% recorded once. This clonotype was sampled from a woman in her fifties or sixties with renal cell carcinoma. The input for sequencing was blood, taken from a patient whose treatment included radiotherapy and nephrectomy. The V and J genes are TRBV7-8 and TRBJ1-1; no clear D gene. DNA of the CDR3: TGTGCCAGCAGCTACGGACCGTCCTTGGCTGAAGCTTTCTTT. Translation gives CASSYGPSLAEAFF.